These T cell receptor beta chains were read from a single sample in a study of early stage breast cancer tumors. The data were produced by immunoSEQ multiplex PCR, yet TCRdb's version contains in-frame clones alone and is incomplete. The sample yields under 14,000 clones, around 75% seen once. The sequencing input was breast tumor tissue. The receptor set was obtained from a person aged 65-85 years with breast cancer. The CDR3 runs from the conserved cysteine through the conserved F or W. The D gene is left open where the match is weak. Some rows have no size entry. The others give once, few or many, or a class for an expanded clone.

v_gene: TRBV11-2; d_gene: TRBD1; j_gene: TRBJ2-4; abundance: -; len: 15; CDR3aa: CASSNRQGAKNIQYF; CDR3nt: TGTGCCAGCAGCAATAGACAGGGAGCCAAAAACATTCAGTACTTC
v_gene: TRBV10-1; d_gene: -; j_gene: TRBJ1-2; abundance: -; len: 13; CDR3aa: CASSELRVGGYTF; CDR3nt: TGCGCCAGCAGTGAGTTGAGGGTTGGAGGCTACACCTTC
v_gene: TRBV7-2; d_gene: TRBD2; j_gene: TRBJ2-2; abundance: -; len: 15; CDR3aa: CASSGTGGHTGELFF; CDR3nt: TGTGCCAGCAGTGGGACGGGGGGGCACACCGGGGAGCTGTTTTTT
v_gene: TRBV6-6; d_gene: -; j_gene: TRBJ2-3; abundance: -; len: 16; CDR3aa: CASSLHLRQGTDTQYF; CDR3nt: TGTGCCAGCAGCCTACATCTTAGACAGGGCACAGATACGCAGTATTTT
v_gene: TRBV4-1; d_gene: TRBD2; j_gene: TRBJ2-5; abundance: few; len: 13; CDR3aa: CASSPGGQETQYF; CDR3nt: TGCGCCAGCAGCCCCGGGGGGCAAGAGACCCAGTACTTC
v_gene: TRBV5-4; d_gene: -; j_gene: TRBJ2-7; abundance: -; len: 12; CDR3aa: CASSLPRYEQYF; CDR3nt: TGTGCCAGCAGCTTACCCAGATACGAGCAGTACTTC
v_gene: TRBV18; d_gene: -; j_gene: TRBJ2-4; abundance: -; len: 14; CDR3aa: CASSWGLGKNIQYF; CDR3nt: TGTGCCAGCTCATGGGGACTCGGCAAAAACATTCAGTACTTC
v_gene: TRBV14; d_gene: -; j_gene: TRBJ1-1; abundance: -; len: 12; CDR3aa: CASSPVNMEAFF; CDR3nt: TGTGCCAGCAGCCCAGTGAATATGGAAGCTTTCTTT
v_gene: TRBV7-2; d_gene: -; j_gene: TRBJ2-1; abundance: once; len: 15; CDR3aa: CASSLDPTPADEQFF; CDR3nt: TGTGCCAGCAGCTTAGATCCTACTCCCGCCGATGAGCAGTTCTTC
v_gene: TRBV18; d_gene: TRBD1; j_gene: TRBJ2-3; abundance: medium-sized; len: 13; CDR3aa: CASSPPIGQGWYF; CDR3nt: TGTGCCAGCTCACCACCGATTGGACAGGGATGGTATTTT
v_gene: TRBV6-5; d_gene: -; j_gene: TRBJ2-7; abundance: -; len: 14; CDR3aa: CASSNPPGVYEQYF; CDR3nt: TGTGCCAGCAGCAACCCGCCAGGGGTCTACGAGCAGTACTTC
v_gene: TRBV30; d_gene: -; j_gene: TRBJ2-3; abundance: -; len: 15; CDR3aa: CAWSVRAGWTDTQYF; CDR3nt: TGTGCCTGGAGTGTCCGGGCAGGGTGGACAGATACGCAGTATTTT
v_gene: TRBV6-1; d_gene: -; j_gene: TRBJ2-3; abundance: -; len: 11; CDR3aa: CASSEGLTQYF; CDR3nt: TGTGCCAGCAGTGAGGGACTGACGCAGTATTTT
v_gene: TRBV28; d_gene: -; j_gene: TRBJ1-2; abundance: few; len: 12; CDR3aa: CASSIVNYGYTF; CDR3nt: TGTGCCAGCAGTATAGTTAACTATGGCTACACCTTC
v_gene: TRBV15; d_gene: -; j_gene: TRBJ1-6; abundance: -; len: 15; CDR3aa: CATSRSTGGDSPLHF; CDR3nt: TGTGCCACCAGCAGATCGACAGGAGGTGATTCACCCCTCCACTTT
v_gene: TRBV19; d_gene: TRBD1; j_gene: TRBJ2-6; abundance: -; len: 19; CDR3aa: CASSTTTGSRFSGANVLTF; CDR3nt: TGTGCCAGTAGTACCACGACAGGGTCCCGTTTCTCTGGGGCCAACGTCCTGACTTTC
v_gene: TRBV27; d_gene: -; j_gene: TRBJ2-3; abundance: -; len: 15; CDR3aa: CASSLWGRPADTQYF; CDR3nt: TGTGCCAGCAGTTTATGGGGCAGGCCGGCAGATACGCAGTATTTT
v_gene: TRBV23-1; d_gene: -; j_gene: TRBJ1-2; abundance: -; len: 16; CDR3aa: CASSQSTRGPRDGYTF; CDR3nt: TGCGCCAGCAGTCAATCGACCCGGGGTCCTAGGGATGGCTACACCTTC
v_gene: TRBV4-1; d_gene: TRBD2; j_gene: TRBJ2-2; abundance: -; len: 20; CDR3aa: CASSGLRLAGPQRKAGELFF; CDR3nt: TGCGCCAGCAGCGGACTTCGCCTAGCGGGACCTCAAAGGAAGGCCGGGGAGCTGTTTTTT
v_gene: TRBV19; d_gene: -; j_gene: TRBJ2-7; abundance: few; len: 13; CDR3aa: CASSMGVEGEQYF; CDR3nt: TGTGCCAGTAGTATGGGAGTAGAGGGAGAGCAGTACTTC
v_gene: TRBV7-6; d_gene: -; j_gene: TRBJ1-6; abundance: -; len: 13; CDR3aa: CASSSLGGVTLHF; CDR3nt: TGTGCCAGCAGCTCCCTGGGGGGGGTTACCCTCCACTTT
v_gene: TRBV7-2; d_gene: TRBD2; j_gene: TRBJ2-3; abundance: -; len: 16; CDR3aa: CASGRRLAGSTDTQYF; CDR3nt: TGTGCCAGCGGGCGGAGACTAGCGGGAAGCACAGATACGCAGTATTTT
v_gene: TRBV5-1; d_gene: TRBD1; j_gene: TRBJ1-4; abundance: -; len: 14; CDR3aa: CASSVDRGKEKLFF; CDR3nt: TGCGCCAGCAGCGTGGACAGGGGAAAGGAAAAACTGTTTTTT
v_gene: TRBV11-3; d_gene: TRBD1; j_gene: TRBJ2-3; abundance: -; len: 15; CDR3aa: CASSPGTGMTDTQYF; CDR3nt: TGTGCCAGCAGCCCTGGGACAGGGATGACAGATACGCAGTATTTT
v_gene: TRBV5-1; d_gene: TRBD1; j_gene: TRBJ2-5; abundance: -; len: 17; CDR3aa: CASSPTDRVLFGETQYF; CDR3nt: TGCGCCAGCAGCCCTACGGACAGGGTTCTGTTCGGAGAGACCCAGTACTTC
v_gene: TRBV30; d_gene: -; j_gene: TRBJ1-2; abundance: -; len: 15; CDR3aa: CAWSVQGSGDYGYTF; CDR3nt: TGTGCCTGGAGTGTACAAGGGAGTGGGGACTATGGCTACACCTTC
v_gene: TRBV5-4; d_gene: -; j_gene: TRBJ2-3; abundance: -; len: 14; CDR3aa: CASSLWQGLGTQYF; CDR3nt: TGTGCCAGCAGCTTGTGGCAGGGTCTGGGTACGCAGTATTTT
v_gene: TRBV9; d_gene: -; j_gene: TRBJ2-2; abundance: few; len: 18; CDR3aa: CASSVGLAMYVDTGELFF; CDR3nt: TGTGCCAGCAGCGTAGGATTAGCGATGTACGTAGACACCGGGGAGCTGTTTTTT
v_gene: TRBV4-2; d_gene: -; j_gene: TRBJ1-6; abundance: -; len: 13; CDR3aa: CASSLGLGSPLHF; CDR3nt: TGTGCCAGCAGCTTGGGGCTGGGCTCACCCCTCCACTTT
v_gene: TRBV7-2; d_gene: -; j_gene: TRBJ1-2; abundance: few; len: 16; CDR3aa: CASSLGPRTASYGYTF; CDR3nt: TGTGCCAGCAGCTTAGGGCCCCGGACAGCATCCTATGGCTACACCTTC
v_gene: TRBV13; d_gene: TRBD2; j_gene: TRBJ2-7; abundance: -; len: 16; CDR3aa: CASSLANSGGSYEQYF; CDR3nt: TGTGCCAGCAGCTTAGCGAATAGCGGGGGGTCCTACGAGCAGTACTTC
v_gene: TRBV18; d_gene: -; j_gene: TRBJ2-7; abundance: -; len: 14; CDR3aa: CASSWEQGGHEQYF; CDR3nt: TGTGCCAGCTCATGGGAACAGGGGGGGCACGAGCAGTACTTC
v_gene: TRBV5-1; d_gene: TRBD2; j_gene: TRBJ2-1; abundance: -; len: 15; CDR3aa: CASSPWTSGADEQFF; CDR3nt: TGCGCCAGCAGCCCATGGACTAGCGGGGCGGATGAGCAGTTCTTC
v_gene: TRBV5-1; d_gene: TRBD1; j_gene: TRBJ1-1; abundance: -; len: 16; CDR3aa: CASRRKLDRTNTEAFF; CDR3nt: TGCGCCAGCAGACGAAAACTGGACAGGACCAACACTGAAGCTTTCTTT
v_gene: TRBV5-1; d_gene: -; j_gene: TRBJ2-3; abundance: once; len: 16; CDR3aa: CASSQTSVQSTDTQYF; CDR3nt: TGCGCCAGCAGTCAAACCTCGGTACAGAGCACAGATACGCAGTATTTT
v_gene: TRBV11-2; d_gene: TRBD1; j_gene: TRBJ2-7; abundance: -; len: 15; CDR3aa: CASRRDRGEAYEQYF; CDR3nt: TGTGCCAGCAGACGGGACAGGGGCGAGGCCTACGAGCAGTACTTC
v_gene: TRBV5-1; d_gene: -; j_gene: TRBJ2-1; abundance: -; len: 16; CDR3aa: CASSRSGGGPSNEQFF; CDR3nt: TGCGCCAGCAGCCGAAGCGGCGGAGGGCCCTCCAATGAGCAGTTCTTC
v_gene: TRBV7-2; d_gene: TRBD2; j_gene: TRBJ2-4; abundance: -; len: 14; CDR3aa: CASSLVSGRDIQYF; CDR3nt: TGTGCCAGCAGCTTAGTCTCAGGGAGGGACATTCAGTACTTC
v_gene: TRBV6-1; d_gene: TRBD1; j_gene: TRBJ1-2; abundance: few; len: 15; CDR3aa: CASTGQGKVKGGYTF; CDR3nt: TGTGCCAGCACGGGACAGGGGAAGGTTAAGGGTGGCTACACCTTC
v_gene: TRBV5-5; d_gene: -; j_gene: TRBJ2-3; abundance: -; len: 13; CDR3aa: CASSQDFTDTQYF; CDR3nt: TGTGCCAGCAGCCAGGACTTCACAGATACGCAGTATTTT
v_gene: TRBV5-1; d_gene: TRBD1; j_gene: TRBJ1-2; abundance: few; len: 15; CDR3aa: CASSTPTQGNNGYTF; CDR3nt: TGCGCCAGCAGTACGCCCACACAGGGGAACAATGGCTACACCTTC